This TCR beta chain originates from a study of post-analysis software for immune sequencing data (dated by TCRdb to the mid-2010s). Broadly, across the study: Recorded disease courses included relapsing-remitting, secondary progressive and progressive-relapsing multiple sclerosis, with some patients lacking subtype annotation. Patient repertoires were compared against around 10 previously published healthy control repertoires from donors aged roughly 6 to 28 years. A subset of samples was prepared in parallel using single-end sample barcoding, then pooled and co-amplified after Illumina adapter ligation. What the work shows at the level of the full study, not this receptor alone: When samples were clustered directly using the F measure, samples prepared in the same batch co-clustered strongly, which prompted a batch-effect correction. Roughly 5 TRBV segments, including TRBV5-6, TRBV5-1 and TRBV20-1, were significantly more frequent in patients than controls. The control group was slightly older than the multiple sclerosis patient group. Multiple sclerosis patients had significantly lower normalized Chao1 diversity than controls, a result that suggests substantial peripheral T-cell clonal expansion.

TCR beta repertoires were profiled from peripheral blood of 10 to 15 young patients with multiple sclerosis to demonstrate the VDJtools post-analysis software. The multiple sclerosis patients were children and adolescents ranging in age from roughly 6 to 15 years. Remarks on this clonotype: No cognate antigen has been identified for it. No per-base quality is available; no much larger clone lies one base away.

The library was prepared using PCR. The run used an Illumina HiSeq 2500. To reduce PCR and sequencing biases, unique molecular identifiers were incorporated into the TCR beta cDNA libraries. Roughly 500,000 cDNA molecules were obtained for every 1 to 10 million input T cells, so each molecule roughly corresponded to one T cell. The patient libraries were prepared and sequenced with the same protocol used for the earlier healthy control dataset. Within a given batch, samples were prepared together, multiplexed and sequenced on the same HiSeq lane. Processing in the source paper ran as follows. MIGEC was used to process the raw barcoded reads, and molecular identifier groups with only a single read were discarded before consensus assembly and CDR3 extraction. Clonotype tables were post-analysed with VDJtools, and diversity was normalized by down-sampling all datasets to the smallest sample size. In repertoire overlap clustering, CDR3 amino acid sequences, but not nucleotide sequences, were matched to correct batch-related cross-sample contamination. Starting from the raw public reads, TCRdb applied fastp trimming at Q25, assembled clones with MiXCR and retained in-frame beta chains. Each CDR3 protein appears once, grouped with its most common genes and DNA. V and J calls and clone size were set by TCRdb, not the authors. The sample table records about 540,000 distinct CDR3 sequences; 34% of these occur just once. The top ten constitute approximately 6% of the sample.

The CDR3 measures 12 amino acids from cysteine to phenylalanine. Only the CDR3 DNA is retained, 36 bases long and in frame from the first base. CDR1 is given as DFQATT and CDR2 as SNEGSKA, both from the germline V gene (reference sequence). The sequenced sample consisted of blood. The chain employs TRBV20-1 and TRBJ2-5; tentative D gene TRBD2, with 5 bases matching. The clonotype originates from a girl aged 2-17 years with multiple sclerosis. For the CDR3, the sequence is CRAPDFKETQYF. The bases read TGCAGGGCCCCGGACTTTAAAGAGACCCAGTACTTC.